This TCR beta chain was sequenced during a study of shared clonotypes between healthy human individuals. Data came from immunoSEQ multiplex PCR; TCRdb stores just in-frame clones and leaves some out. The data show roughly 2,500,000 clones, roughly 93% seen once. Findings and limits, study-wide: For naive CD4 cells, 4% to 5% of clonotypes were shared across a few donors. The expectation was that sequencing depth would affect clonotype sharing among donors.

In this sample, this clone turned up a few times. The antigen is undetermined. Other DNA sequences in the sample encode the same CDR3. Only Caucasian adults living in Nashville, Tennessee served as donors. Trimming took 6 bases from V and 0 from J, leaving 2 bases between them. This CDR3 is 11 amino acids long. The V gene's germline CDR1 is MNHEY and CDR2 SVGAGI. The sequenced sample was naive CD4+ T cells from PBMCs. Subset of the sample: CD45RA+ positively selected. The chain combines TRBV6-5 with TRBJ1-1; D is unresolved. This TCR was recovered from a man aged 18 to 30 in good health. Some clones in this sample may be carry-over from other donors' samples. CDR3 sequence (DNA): TGTGCCAGCAGAATGAACACTGAAGCTTTCTTT. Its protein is CASRMNTEAFF.